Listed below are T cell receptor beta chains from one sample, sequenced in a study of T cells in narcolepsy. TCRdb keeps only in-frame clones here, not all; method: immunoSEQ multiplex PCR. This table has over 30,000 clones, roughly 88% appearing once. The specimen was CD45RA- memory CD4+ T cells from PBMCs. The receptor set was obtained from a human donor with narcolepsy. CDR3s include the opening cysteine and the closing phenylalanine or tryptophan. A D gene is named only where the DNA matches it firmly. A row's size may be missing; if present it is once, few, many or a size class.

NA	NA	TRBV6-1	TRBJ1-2	CASRENYGYTF	TGTGCCAGCAGGGAGAACTATGGCTACACCTTC
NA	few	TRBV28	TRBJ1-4	CASSSLIRNEKLFF	TGTGCCAGCAGTTCTCTGATCCGTAATGAAAAACTGTTTTTT
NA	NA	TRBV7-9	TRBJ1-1	CASSLVDLTSTEAFF	TGTGCCAGCAGCTTAGTGGATCTCACCTCCACTGAAGCTTTCTTT
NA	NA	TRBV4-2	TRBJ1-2	CASSQDLSSTYGYTF	TGTGCCAGCAGCCAAGATCTGAGCAGTACCTATGGCTACACCTTC
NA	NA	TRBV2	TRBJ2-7	CASSDSRGLYEQYF	TGTGCCAGCAGTGACTCCCGGGGGCTCTACGAGCAGTACTTC
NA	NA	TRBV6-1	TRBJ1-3	CASRGSGNTIYF	TGTGCCAGCAGAGGCTCTGGAAACACCATATATTTT
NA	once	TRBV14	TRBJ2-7	CASSQVGGSVAEQYF	TGTGCCAGCAGCCAAGTGGGAGGCAGTGTCGCCGAGCAGTACTTC
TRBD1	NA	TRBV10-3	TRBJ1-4	CAISESQGPSEKLFF	TGTGCCATCAGTGAGTCACAGGGGCCTTCTGAAAAACTGTTTTTT
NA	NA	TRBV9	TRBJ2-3	CASSVGLAADTQYF	TGTGCCAGCAGCGTAGGTCTAGCTGCCGATACGCAGTATTTT
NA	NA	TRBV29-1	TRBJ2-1	CSVEGGVVGWEQFF	TGCAGCGTTGAAGGGGGAGTAGTCGGCTGGGAGCAGTTCTTC
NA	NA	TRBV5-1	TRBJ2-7	CASSLGQVDEQYF	TGCGCCAGCAGCTTGGGACAGGTCGACGAGCAGTACTTC
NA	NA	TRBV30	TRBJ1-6	CAWSLAGENSPLHF	TGTGCCTGGAGCCTGGCAGGGGAAAATTCACCCCTCCACTTT
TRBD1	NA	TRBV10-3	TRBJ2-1	CAISESGGQGHNEQFF	TGTGCCATCAGTGAGTCCGGGGGACAGGGTCACAATGAGCAGTTCTTC
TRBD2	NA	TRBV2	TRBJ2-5	CASSRGGFATQYF	TGTGCCAGCAGCCGGGGGGGCTTCGCGACCCAGTACTTC
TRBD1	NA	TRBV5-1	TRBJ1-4	CASNQGAGEKLFF	TGCGCCAGCAACCAGGGGGCAGGGGAAAAACTGTTTTTT
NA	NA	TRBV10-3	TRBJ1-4	CAISEGFRGEKLFF	TGTGCCATCAGTGAAGGGTTCAGGGGTGAAAAACTGTTTTTT
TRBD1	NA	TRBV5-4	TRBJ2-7	CASSPPGQSQYEQYF	TGTGCCAGCAGCCCACCGGGACAGAGTCAATACGAGCAGTACTTC
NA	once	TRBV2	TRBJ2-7	CASREGYEQYF	TGTGCCAGCCGTGAGGGATACGAGCAGTACTTC
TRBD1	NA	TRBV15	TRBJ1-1	CATSKDRGYEAFF	TGTGCCACCAGCAAGGACAGGGGATATGAAGCTTTCTTT
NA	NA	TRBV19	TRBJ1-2	CASSTPTAVYGYTF	TGTGCCAGTAGTACCCCGACAGCAGTCTATGGCTACACCTTC
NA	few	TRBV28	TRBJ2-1	CASTGPYNEQFF	TGTGCCAGCACGGGGCCCTACAATGAGCAGTTCTTC
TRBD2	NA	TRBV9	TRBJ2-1	CASSARTSGGHYNEQFF	TGTGCCAGCAGCGCTCGGACTAGCGGGGGCCACTACAATGAGCAGTTCTTC
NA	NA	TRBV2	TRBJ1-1	CATAKRHLNTEAFF	TGTGCCACAGCAAAGAGGCACTTGAACACTGAAGCTTTCTTT
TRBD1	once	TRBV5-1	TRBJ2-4	CASSYQGQGAKNIQYF	TGCGCCAGCAGCTATCAAGGACAGGGAGCCAAAAACATTCAGTACTTC
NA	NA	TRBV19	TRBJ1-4	CASKGRATNEKLFF	TGTGCCAGTAAGGGACGAGCAACTAATGAAAAACTGTTTTTT
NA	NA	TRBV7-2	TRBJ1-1	CASSLPVYTEAFF	TGTGCCAGCAGCTTACCCGTCTACACTGAAGCTTTCTTT
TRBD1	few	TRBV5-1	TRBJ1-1	CASSGGTDNTEAFF	TGCGCCAGCAGCGGCGGGACAGATAACACTGAAGCTTTCTTT
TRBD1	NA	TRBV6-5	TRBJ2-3	CASSSDNRGTDTQYF	TGTGCCAGCAGCTCTGACAACAGGGGAACAGATACGCAGTATTTT
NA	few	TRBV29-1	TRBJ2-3	CSVDDATDTQYF	TGCAGCGTTGATGACGCCACAGATACGCAGTATTTT
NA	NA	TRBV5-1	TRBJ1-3	CASSLAGGGNTIYF	TGCGCCAGCAGCTTGGCCGGCGGTGGAAACACCATATATTTT
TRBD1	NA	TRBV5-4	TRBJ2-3	CASSSQGAQIDTQYF	TGTGCCAGCAGCTCACAGGGGGCTCAAATAGATACGCAGTATTTT
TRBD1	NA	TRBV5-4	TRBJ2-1	CASRSTGGNEQFF	TGTGCCAGCAGAAGCACAGGGGGCAATGAGCAGTTCTTC
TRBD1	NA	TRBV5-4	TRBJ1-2	CASSVGTGRLGPVGYTF	TGTGCCAGCAGTGTCGGGACAGGTCGTCTCGGGCCCGTGGGCTACACCTTC
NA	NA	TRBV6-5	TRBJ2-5	CASSYSNRGLGETQYF	TGTGCCAGCAGTTACTCGAATAGAGGGTTGGGCGAGACCCAGTACTTC
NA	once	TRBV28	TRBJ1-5	CASSSSDSLNQPQHF	TGTGCCAGCAGTTCGTCCGACAGCCTTAATCAGCCCCAGCATTTT
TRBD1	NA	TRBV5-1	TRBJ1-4	CASSQLRTGRDEKLFF	TGCGCCAGCAGCCAGCTCCGGACAGGCCGCGACGAAAAACTGTTTTTT
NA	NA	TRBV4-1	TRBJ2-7	CASSQGPGGTYEQYF	TGCGCCAGCAGCCAAGGGCCGGGCGGAACCTACGAGCAGTACTTC
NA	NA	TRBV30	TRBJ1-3	CAWSVTAWGSGNTIYF	TGTGCCTGGAGTGTAACTGCATGGGGCTCTGGAAACACCATATATTTT
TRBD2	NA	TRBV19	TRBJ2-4	CAPDGLAGGKLAKNIQYF	TGTGCACCCGACGGACTAGCGGGGGGGAAGTTAGCCAAAAACATTCAGTACTTC
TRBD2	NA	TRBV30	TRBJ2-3	CAWSVLAGGRDTQYF	TGTGCCTGGAGTGTCCTAGCGGGGGGGCGTGATACGCAGTATTTT